Listed here are 3 T cell receptor beta chains from one sample, sequenced in a study of blood T cell repertoires in COVID-19. TCRdb's copy holds only in-frame clones and misses some; the assay was immunoSEQ multiplex PCR. This table holds around 110,000 clones, 90% found once. Sequencing was carried out using peripheral blood. Source of these receptors: a human donor with active COVID-19. The donor label of this sample is uncertain.

The rearrangement links TRBV7-3 to TRBJ1-2; 7 bases match TRBD1. Germline CDR1 SGHTA, CDR2 FQGTGA. J was trimmed by 7 bases and V by 6 bases; bases with no gene match: 26. The CDR3 is 19 amino acids. The CDR3 loop is CASSYKVGTVDTRLGGYTF. CDR3 sequence (DNA): TGTGCCAGCAGTTATAAAGTTGGGACAGTAGACACGCGCCTTGGTGGCTACACCTTC.

The chain employs TRBV5-4 and TRBJ2-2, with a possible D match to TRBD1 (6 bases). Germline CDR1 is SGHNT and CDR2 is YYREEE (reference sequence). Trimming shortened V by 1 base and J by 6 bases, and 16 bases separated the two germline ends. The CDR3 has 16 amino acids. CDR3 region: CASSLNLQGRAGELFF. The DNA for the CDR3 is TGTGCCAGCAGCTTGAACCTACAGGGTAGGGCCGGGGAGCTGTTTTTT.

The chain recombines TRBV10-1 with TRBJ1-2; the match to TRBD1 covers 7 bases. The CDR3 has 17 amino acids. Germline values: CDR1 WNHNN, CDR2 SYGVQD (reference sequence). V lost 7 bases to trimming and J lost 4 bases; unmatched junction nucleotides: 18. CDR3 in amino acids: CASTGGDSSPDGYGYTF. The CDR3 nucleotides are TGCGCCAGCACCGGCGGGGACAGTTCCCCGGATGGCTATGGCTACACCTTC.